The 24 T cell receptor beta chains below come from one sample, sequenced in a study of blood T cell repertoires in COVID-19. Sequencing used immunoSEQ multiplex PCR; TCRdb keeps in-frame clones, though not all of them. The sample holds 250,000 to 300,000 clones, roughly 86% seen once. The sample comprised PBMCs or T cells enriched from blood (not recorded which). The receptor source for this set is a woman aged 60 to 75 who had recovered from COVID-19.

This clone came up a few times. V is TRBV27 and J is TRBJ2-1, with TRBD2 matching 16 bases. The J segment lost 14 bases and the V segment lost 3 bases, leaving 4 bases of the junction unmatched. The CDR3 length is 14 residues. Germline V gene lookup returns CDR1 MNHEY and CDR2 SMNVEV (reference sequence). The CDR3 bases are TGTGCCAGCAGTTTCGGGACTAGCGGGGGGGTGGAGTTCTTC. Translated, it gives CASSFGTSGGVEFF.

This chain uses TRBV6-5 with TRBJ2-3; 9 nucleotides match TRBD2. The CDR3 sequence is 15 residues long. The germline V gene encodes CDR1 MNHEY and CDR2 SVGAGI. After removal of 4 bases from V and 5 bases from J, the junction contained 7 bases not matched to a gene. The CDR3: CASSFQRGVIDTQYF. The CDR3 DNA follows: TGTGCCAGCAGTTTCCAGCGGGGGGTGATAGATACGCAGTATTTT.

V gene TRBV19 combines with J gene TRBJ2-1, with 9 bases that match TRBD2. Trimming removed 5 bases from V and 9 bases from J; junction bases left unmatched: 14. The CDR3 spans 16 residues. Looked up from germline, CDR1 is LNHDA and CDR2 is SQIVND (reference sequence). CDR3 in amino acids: CASSATGTSLGGEQFF. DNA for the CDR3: TGTGCCAGTAGTGCCACCGGGACTAGCCTAGGCGGTGAGCAGTTCTTC.

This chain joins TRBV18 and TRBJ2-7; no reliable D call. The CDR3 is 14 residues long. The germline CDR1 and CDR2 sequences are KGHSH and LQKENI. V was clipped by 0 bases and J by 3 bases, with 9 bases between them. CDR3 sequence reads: CASSPPQPFYEQYF. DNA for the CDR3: TGTGCCAGCTCACCACCACAGCCTTTCTACGAGCAGTACTTC.

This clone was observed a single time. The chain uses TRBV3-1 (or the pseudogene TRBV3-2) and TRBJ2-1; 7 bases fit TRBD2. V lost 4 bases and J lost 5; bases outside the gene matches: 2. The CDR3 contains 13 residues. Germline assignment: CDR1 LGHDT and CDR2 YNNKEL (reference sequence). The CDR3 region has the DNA TGTGCCAGCAGCCGGGGGGGGGACAATGAGCAGTTCTTC. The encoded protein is CASSRGGDNEQFF.

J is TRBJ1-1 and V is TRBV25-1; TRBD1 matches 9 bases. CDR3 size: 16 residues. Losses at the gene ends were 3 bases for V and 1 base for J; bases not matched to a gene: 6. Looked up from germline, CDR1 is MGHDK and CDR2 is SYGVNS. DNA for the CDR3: TGTGCCAGCAGTGATCAACCGGGACAGGGGAACACTGAAGCTTTCTTT. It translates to CASSDQPGQGNTEAFF.

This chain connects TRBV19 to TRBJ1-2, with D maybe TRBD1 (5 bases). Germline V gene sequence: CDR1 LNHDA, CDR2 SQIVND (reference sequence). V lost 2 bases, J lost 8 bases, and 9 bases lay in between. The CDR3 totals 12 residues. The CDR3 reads CASSISGVGYTF. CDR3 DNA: TGTGCCAGTAGTATATCGGGGGTCGGCTACACCTTC.

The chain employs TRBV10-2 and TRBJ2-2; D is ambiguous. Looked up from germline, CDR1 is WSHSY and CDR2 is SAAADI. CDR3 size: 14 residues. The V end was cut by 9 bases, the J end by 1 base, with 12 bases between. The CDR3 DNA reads TGCGCCAGTAAAACTCTCGGGAACACCGGGGAGCTGTTTTTT. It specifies CASKTLGNTGELFF.

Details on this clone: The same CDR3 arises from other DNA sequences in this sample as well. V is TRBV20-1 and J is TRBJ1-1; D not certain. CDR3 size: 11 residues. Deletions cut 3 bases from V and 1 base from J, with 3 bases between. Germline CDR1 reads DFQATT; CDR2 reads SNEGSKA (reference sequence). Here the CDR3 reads CSASRNTEAFF. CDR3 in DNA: TGCAGTGCTAGCAGGAACACTGAAGCTTTCTTT.

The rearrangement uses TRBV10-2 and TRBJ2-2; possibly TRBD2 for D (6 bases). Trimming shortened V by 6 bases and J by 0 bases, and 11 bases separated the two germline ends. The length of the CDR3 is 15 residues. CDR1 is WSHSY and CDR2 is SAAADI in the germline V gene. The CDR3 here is CASRLAGPNTGELFF. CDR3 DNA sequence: TGCGCCAGCAGATTGGCGGGGCCGAACACCGGGGAGCTGTTTTTT.

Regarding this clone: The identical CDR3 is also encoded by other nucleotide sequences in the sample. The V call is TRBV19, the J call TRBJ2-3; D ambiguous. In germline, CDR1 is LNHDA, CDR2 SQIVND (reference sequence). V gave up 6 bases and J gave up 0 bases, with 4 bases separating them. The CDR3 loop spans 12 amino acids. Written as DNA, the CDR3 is TGTGCCAGTAGCCTCAGCACAGATACGCAGTATTTT. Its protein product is CASSLSTDTQYF.

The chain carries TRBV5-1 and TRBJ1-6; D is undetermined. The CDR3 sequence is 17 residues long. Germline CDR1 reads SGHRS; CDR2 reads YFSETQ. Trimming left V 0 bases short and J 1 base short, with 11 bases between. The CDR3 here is CASSLGAFGSYNSPLHF. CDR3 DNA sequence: TGCGCCAGCAGCTTGGGAGCTTTCGGTTCCTATAATTCACCCCTCCACTTT.

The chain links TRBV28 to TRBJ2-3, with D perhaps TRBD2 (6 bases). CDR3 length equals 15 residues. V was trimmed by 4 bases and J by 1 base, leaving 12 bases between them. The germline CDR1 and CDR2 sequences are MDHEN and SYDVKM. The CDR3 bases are TGTGCCAGCAGTTCCCGCGGGACGGGCACAGATACGCAGTATTTT. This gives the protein CASSSRGTGTDTQYF. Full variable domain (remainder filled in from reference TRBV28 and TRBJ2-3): DVKVTQSSRYLVKRTGEKVFLECVQDMDHENMFWYRQDPGLGLRLIYFSYDVKMKEKGDIPEGYSVSREKKERFSLILESASTNQTSMYLCASSSRGTGTDTQYFGPGTRLTVL.

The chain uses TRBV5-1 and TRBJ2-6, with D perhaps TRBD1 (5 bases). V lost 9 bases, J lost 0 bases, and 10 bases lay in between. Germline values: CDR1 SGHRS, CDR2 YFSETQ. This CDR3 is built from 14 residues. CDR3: CATGRGSGANVLTF. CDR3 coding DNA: TGCGCCACCGGAAGGGGCTCTGGGGCCAACGTCCTGACTTTC. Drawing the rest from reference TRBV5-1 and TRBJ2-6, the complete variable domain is KAGVTQTPRYLIKTRGQQVTLSCSPISGHRSVSWYQQTPGQGLQFLFEYFSETQRNKGNFPGRFSGRQFSNSRSEMNVSTLELGDSALYLCATGRGSGANVLTFGAGSRLTVL.

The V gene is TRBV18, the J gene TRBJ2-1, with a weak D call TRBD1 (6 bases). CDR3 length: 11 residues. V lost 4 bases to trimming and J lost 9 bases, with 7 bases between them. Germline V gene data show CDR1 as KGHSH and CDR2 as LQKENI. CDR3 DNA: TGTGCCAGCTCACGAGGGGGTGAGCAGTTCTTC. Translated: CASSRGGEQFF.

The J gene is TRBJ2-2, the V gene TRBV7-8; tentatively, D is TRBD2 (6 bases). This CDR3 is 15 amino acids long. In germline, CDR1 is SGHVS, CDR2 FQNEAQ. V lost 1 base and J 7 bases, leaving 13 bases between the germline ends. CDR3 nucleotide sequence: TGTGCCAGCAGCTTAGAAAGCGGAGGGCACGGGGAGCTGTTTTTT. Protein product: CASSLESGGHGELFF.

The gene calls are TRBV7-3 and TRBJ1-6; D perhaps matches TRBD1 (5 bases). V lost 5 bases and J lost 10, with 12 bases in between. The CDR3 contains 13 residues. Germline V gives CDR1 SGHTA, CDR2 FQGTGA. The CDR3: CASSPDRQSPLHF. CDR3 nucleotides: TGTGCCAGCAGCCCCGACAGACAATCACCCCTCCACTTT.

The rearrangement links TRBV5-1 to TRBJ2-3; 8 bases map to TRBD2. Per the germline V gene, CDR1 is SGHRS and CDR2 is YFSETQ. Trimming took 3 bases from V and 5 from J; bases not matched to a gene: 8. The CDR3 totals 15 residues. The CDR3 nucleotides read TGCGCCAGCAGCTGGGAGGGACTAGGTCAAGATACGCAGTATTTT. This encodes CASSWEGLGQDTQYF.

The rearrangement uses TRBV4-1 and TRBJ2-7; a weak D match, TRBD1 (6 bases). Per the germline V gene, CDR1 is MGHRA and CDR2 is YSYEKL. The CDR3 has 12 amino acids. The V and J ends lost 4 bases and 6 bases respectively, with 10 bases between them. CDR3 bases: TGCGCCAGCAGCCCGCTAGGGGGCGAGCAGTACTTC. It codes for CASSPLGGEQYF.

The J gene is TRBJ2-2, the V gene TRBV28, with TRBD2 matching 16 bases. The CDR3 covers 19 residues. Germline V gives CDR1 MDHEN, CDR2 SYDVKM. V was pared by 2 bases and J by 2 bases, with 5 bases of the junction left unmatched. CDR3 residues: CASSLAGLAGGVNTGELFF. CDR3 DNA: TGTGCCAGCAGTTTAGCGGGACTAGCGGGAGGGGTTAACACCGGGGAGCTGTTTTTT.

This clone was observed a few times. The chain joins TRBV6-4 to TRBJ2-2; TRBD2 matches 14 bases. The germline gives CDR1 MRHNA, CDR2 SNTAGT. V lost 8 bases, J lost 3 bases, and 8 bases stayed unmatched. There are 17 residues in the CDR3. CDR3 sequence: CASGPTSGRAHTGELFF. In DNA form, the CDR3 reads TGTGCCAGCGGTCCGACTAGCGGGAGGGCCCACACCGGGGAGCTGTTTTTT.

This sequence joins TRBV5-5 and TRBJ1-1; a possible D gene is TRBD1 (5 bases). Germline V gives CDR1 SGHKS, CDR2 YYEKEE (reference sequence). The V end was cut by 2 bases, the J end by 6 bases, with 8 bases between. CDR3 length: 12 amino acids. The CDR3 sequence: CASSLQASEAFF. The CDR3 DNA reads TGTGCCAGCAGCTTACAGGCTTCTGAAGCTTTCTTT.

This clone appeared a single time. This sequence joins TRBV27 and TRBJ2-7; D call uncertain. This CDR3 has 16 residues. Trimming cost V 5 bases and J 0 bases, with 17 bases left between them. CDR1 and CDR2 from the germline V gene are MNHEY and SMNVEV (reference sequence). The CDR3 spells CASSPPVRANSYEQYF. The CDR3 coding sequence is TGTGCCAGCAGTCCGCCGGTGAGAGCCAACTCCTACGAGCAGTACTTC.

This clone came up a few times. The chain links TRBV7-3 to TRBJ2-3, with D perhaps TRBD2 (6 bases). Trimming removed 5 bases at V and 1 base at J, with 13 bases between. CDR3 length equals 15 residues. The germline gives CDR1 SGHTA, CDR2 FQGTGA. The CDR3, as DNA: TGTGCCAGCAGCCCGGACTACTTGCGCACAGATACGCAGTATTTT. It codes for CASSPDYLRTDTQYF.